The clone carrying this T cell receptor (beta chain) ranks as medium-sized. Its antigen is undetermined. Tregs were sorted as CD4+CD25+CD127-/low cells. TCRdb reprocessed the 5' RACE reads with MiXCR, giving one entry per CDR3 protein. There are about 32,000 distinct CDR3 sequences in the sample; 27% occur only once, and around 2.3% lies in the top ten. Study-wide findings and caveats: The TCR gene usage of tumor memory CD4+ T cells clustered together with blood and lymph node memory CD4+ cells and with lymph node naive CD4+ cells.

Sequenced: tumor-infiltrating Tregs sorted from the breast tumor. This receptor was taken from a female donor with breast cancer.

The CDR3 region has the DNA TGCGCCAGCAGCTTCATGGGCCCTCCGAACACTGAAGCTTTCTTT. This translates into CASSFMGPPNTEAFF. The chain combines TRBV5-1 with TRBJ1-1, with D unresolved. The CDR3 is 15 amino acids. Trimming pared 2 bases from V and 1 base from J, leaving 12 bases between. The germline V gene encodes CDR1 SGHRS and CDR2 YFSETQ.